The rows below give T cell receptor beta chains drawn from one sample of a study of cytomegalovirus exposure and HLA in healthy donors. The assay was immunoSEQ multiplex PCR, and TCRdb's table has in-frame clones only and misses some. The table lists more than 90,000 clones, under 80% of them singletons, with about 2% in the top ten. Input material: PBMCs. The receptors originated from a man aged 40-50 years in good health and CMV-seronegative. CDR3s include the opening cysteine and the closing phenylalanine or tryptophan. Each record gives: D gene, J gene, V gene, CDR3 length, clone size, CDR3 protein, CDR3 DNA. A D gene is named only where the DNA matches it firmly. Clone size is given for some rows only: seen once, a few or many times, or a class if the clone is expanded.

.	TRBJ2-7	TRBV4-2	15	.	CASSQVAQGISEQYF	TGTGCCAGCAGCCAAGTCGCTCAGGGGATCTCCGAGCAGTACTTC
TRBD1	TRBJ1-6	TRBV10-3	16	.	CAISGPGGLGNSPLHF	TGTGCCATCAGTGGGCCAGGGGGCCTGGGGAATTCACCCCTCCACTTT
TRBD1	TRBJ1-1	TRBV6-5	14	few	CASRPDRGPTEAFF	TGTGCCAGCAGGCCAGACAGGGGACCGACTGAAGCTTTCTTT
TRBD2	TRBJ2-1	TRBV29-1	15	.	CSGIPGLAGYNEQFF	TGCAGCGGCATACCTGGACTAGCGGGATACAATGAGCAGTTCTTC
.	TRBJ2-7	TRBV4-3	15	.	CASSPTTGGAYEQYF	TGCGCCAGCAGCCCAACAACAGGGGGGGCCTACGAGCAGTACTTC
TRBD2	TRBJ2-7	TRBV27	13	few	CATRGGRRYEQYF	TGTGCCACCCGGGGGGGCCGACGCTACGAGCAGTACTTC
TRBD2	TRBJ2-7	TRBV5-1	14	.	CASSSVGLESEQYF	TGCGCCAGCAGCTCGGTGGGACTAGAGAGCGAGCAGTACTTC
.	TRBJ2-3	TRBV7-8	14	.	CASSPVVPTDTQYF	TGTGCCAGCAGCCCGGTGGTCCCGACAGATACGCAGTATTTT
TRBD1	TRBJ1-2	TRBV2	12	.	CASSQGASGYTF	TGTGCCAGCAGTCAGGGGGCTAGTGGCTACACCTTC
.	TRBJ2-5	TRBV9	15	few	CASSVTPGYQETQYF	TGTGCCAGCAGCGTTACCCCAGGGTACCAAGAGACCCAGTACTTC
.	TRBJ2-1	TRBV11-2	15	few	CASSLNAQGRNEQFF	TGTGCCAGCAGCTTAAATGCGCAGGGCCGGAATGAGCAGTTCTTC
TRBD2	TRBJ2-2	TRBV7-3	17	.	CASSPIGGGSDTGELFF	TGTGCCAGCAGCCCCATCGGCGGGGGGAGTGACACCGGGGAGCTGTTTTTT
.	TRBJ2-2	TRBV5-1	17	.	CASSLGTQGINTGELFF	TGCGCCAGCAGCTTGGGCACCCAGGGTATCAACACCGGGGAGCTGTTTTTT